This TCR beta chain was sequenced during a study of blood T cell repertoires in COVID-19. Study in general: From the United States, Italy and Spain came samples of acute and convalescent COVID-19. Sample material is recorded as cDNA or gDNA derived from T cells, B-cell-depleted T cells, or PBMCs.

TCRdb's copy holds only in-frame clones and misses some; the assay was immunoSEQ multiplex PCR. This table holds roughly 86,000 clones, roughly 80% found once. There are 15 residues in the CDR3. V was shortened by 5 bases and J by 4 bases, with 16 bases between the two germline ends. Germline V CDR1 and CDR2: SGHTA, FQGNSA. The V and J genes are TRBV7-2 and TRBJ2-3; no clear D gene. This receptor was identified in a man aged 45 to 65 with acute or convalescent COVID-19. The sample comprised peripheral blood. The chain's CDR3 is CASSGLGMLADTQYF. The CDR3, as DNA: TGTGCCAGCAGCGGTCTAGGTATGCTTGCAGATACGCAGTATTTT.